This paragraph covers one TCR beta chain sequence. Being one base from a much bigger clone, this may be a read error. This sample stems from a study of regulatory T cells in long-lasting Graves disease. CDR3 size: 14 residues. Germline V gene sequence: CDR1 MNHEY, CDR2 SVGEGT. J gave up 13 bases and V 2 bases, and 10 bases lay outside the gene matches. The time point denotes: newly diagnosed GD, antithyroid drugs for less than 3 months. The TCR library was made from RNA extracted from PBMCs. Arm-PCR with iRepertoire HTBI primers amplified the CDR3 regions for these TCR beta libraries. MiXCR was run by TCRdb on the multiplex PCR reads, yielding one entry per CDR3 protein. The top ten clones hold around a quarter of a sample with about 440,000 distinct CDR3 sequences, about 15% of them seen once. This sample was also put to use in a study of T cells in Graves' hyperthyroidism and ophthalmopathy.

This sequence joins TRBV6-2 or TRBV6-3 and TRBJ2-4, with TRBD2 matching over 8 bases. Sequencing used peripheral blood mononuclear cells (PBMCs), obtained at new diagnosis, from a patient treated with antithyroid drugs. The sequence came from a woman aged 18-29 years with Graves disease. CDR3 sequence: CASSYIAGGNEQYF. The CDR3 nucleotides read TGTGCCAGCAGTTACATTGCGGGAGGAAATGAGCAGTACTTC.